What follows are 21 T cell receptor beta chains derived from one specimen sequenced in a study of blood T cells in healthy people across ages. A second about 7 to 11 cycle PCR used barcoded and J-beta primers. TCRdb redid the calling of the 5' RACE reads with MiXCR, one entry per CDR3 protein. Here the sample spans roughly 2 million distinct CDR3 sequences, around half being singletons. Material for sequencing was blood. The receptor set was obtained from a woman aged 40-49 years in good health.

V usage is TRBV2 and J usage is TRBJ2-4, with a possible D match to TRBD1 (6 bases). Matching the DNA end better, TRBJ2-7 makes the J call doubtful. The germline CDR1 and CDR2 sequences are SNHLY and FYNNEI. CDR3 length: 14 residues. The CDR3: CASSALRGYHEQYF. Here the CDR3 DNA reads TGTGCCAGCAGTGCCCTCAGGGGATACCACGAGCAGTACTTC.

The rearrangement uses TRBV9 and TRBJ2-6; 9 bases are a match to TRBD1. The V gene end was trimmed by 2 bases and the J gene end by 3 bases; junction bases not matched to a gene: 3. The CDR3 length is 16 residues. Germline V gene lookup returns CDR1 SGDLS and CDR2 YYNGEE. CDR3 in amino acids: CASSVGQGGGANVLTF. The CDR3 bases are TGTGCCAGCAGCGTGGGACAGGGAGGTGGGGCCAACGTCCTGACTTTC.

The V and J genes are TRBV12-5 and TRBJ2-3; D may be TRBD2 (6 bases). The CDR3 runs 15 residues. V lost 6 bases, J lost 0 bases, and 13 bases lay in between. Germline CDR1 reads LGHNT; CDR2 reads FRNRAP. CDR3 bases: TGTGCTAGTGGGGCCGGGACTTTGAGCACAGATACGCAGTATTTT. This sequence encodes CASGAGTLSTDTQYF.

The genes are TRBV6-2 or TRBV6-3 and TRBJ2-5; a possible D gene is TRBD2 (6 bases). Germline V lookup: CDR1 MNHEY, CDR2 SVGEGT. V dropped 3 bases and J dropped 4 bases, with 12 bases sitting between them. CDR3 length equals 14 residues. CDR3 protein: CASSYWREGETQYF. CDR3 bases: TGTGCCAGCAGTTATTGGAGGGAAGGAGAGACCCAGTACTTC.

The V gene is TRBV4-3, the J gene TRBJ1-5; D is perhaps TRBD1 (5 bases). The CDR3 is 14 residues long. V lost 2 bases and J 7 bases, leaving 12 bases between the germline ends. Germline V gene lookup returns CDR1 LGHNA and CDR2 YSLEER. The CDR3 DNA reads as TGCGCCAGCAGCCAAACGTCCGGGGCCCAGCCCCAGCATTTT. Protein product: CASSQTSGAQPQHF.

This clonotype has just a few counts. The chain has TRBV7-9 and TRBJ2-5; either TRBD1 or TRBD2 may supply D (5 bases each). Trimming left V 7 bases short and J 4 bases short, with 16 bases between. Germline V gene lookup returns CDR1 SEHNR and CDR2 FQNEAQ (reference sequence). The CDR3 is 14 residues long. CDR3 DNA: TGTGCCAGCAAAACACCGGGGCCTCCAGAGACCCAGTACTTC. Protein: CASKTPGPPETQYF.

V and J are TRBV7-2 and TRBJ2-3; 7 bases map to TRBD1. The junction had 2 bases not matched to a gene; V was cut back by 8 bases and J by 9 bases. Per the germline V gene, CDR1 is SGHTA and CDR2 is FQGNSA. The CDR3 totals 10 residues. CDR3 nucleotides: TGTGCCAGCGAGGGACAGACGCAGTATTTT. Its protein is CASEGQTQYF.

The rearrangement uses TRBV11-2 and TRBJ2-7; D may be TRBD1 or TRBD2 (5 bases each). The CDR3 has 16 amino acids. Per germline, CDR1 SGHAT and CDR2 FQNNGV. Trimming removed 0 bases at V and 0 bases at J, with 12 bases between. The CDR3 DNA reads TGTGCCAGCAGCTTAGATCTAATGGGGGACTCCTACGAGCAGTACTTC. Translating it yields CASSLDLMGDSYEQYF. Together with reference TRBV11-2 and TRBJ2-7, the CDR3 gives the full variable domain: EAGVAQSPRYKIIEKRQSVAFWCNPISGHATLYWYQQILGQGPKLLIQFQNNGVVDDSQLPKDRFSAERLKGVDSTLKIQPAKLEDSAVYLCASSLDLMGDSYEQYFGPGTRLTVT.

This clonotype was found once. This chain uses TRBV11-2 with TRBJ2-3; 10 nucleotides agree with TRBD1. The trim removed 6 bases at V and 2 bases at J, leaving 17 bases unmatched. Per the germline V gene, CDR1 is SGHAT and CDR2 is FQNNGV. The CDR3 totals 19 residues. CDR3 bases: TGTGCCAGCAGTAACCCGGACAGGGGGAATGTCTGGGCCACAGATACGCAGTATTTT. Encoded protein: CASSNPDRGNVWATDTQYF.

This rearrangement joins TRBV6-5 to TRBJ2-5, with 12 positions matching TRBD2. Germline V gives CDR1 MNHEY, CDR2 SVGAGI. There are 17 residues in the CDR3. V gave up 1 base and J gave up 3 bases; unmatched junction bases: 6. The CDR3 sequence: CASSYFWTSGTKETQYF. Written as DNA, the CDR3 is TGTGCCAGCAGTTACTTTTGGACTAGCGGGACTAAAGAGACCCAGTACTTC.

This sequence joins TRBV6-2 or TRBV6-3 and TRBJ2-5; D might be TRBD1 (6 bases). The CDR3 has 15 amino acids. Trimming took off 2 bases at V and 4 bases at J, with 14 bases between the two ends. Germline loops: CDR1 MNHEY, CDR2 SVGEGT. The CDR3 reads CASSYPWTEIETQYF. For the CDR3, the DNA is TGTGCCAGCAGTTACCCGTGGACAGAGATAGAGACCCAGTACTTC.

In the case of this clonotype: A junction end diverges from the germline sequence, so it may reflect a read error. The rearrangement links TRBV12-3 or TRBV12-4 to TRBJ1-5; D not resolved. CDR3 length equals 13 residues. CDR3 in amino acids: CASTWEGNQLQHF. CDR3 nucleotide sequence: TGTGCCAGCACCTGGGAGGGTAATCAGCTCCAGCATTTT.

There are a few counts of this clonotype. The rearrangement joins TRBV7-3 to TRBJ1-2, with 8 bases identical to TRBD1. This CDR3 region has 14 residues. After removal of 4 bases from V and 4 bases from J, the junction contained 5 bases not matched to a gene. Per the germline V gene, CDR1 is SGHTA and CDR2 is FQGTGA. CDR3 region: CASSSGGASYGYTF. The CDR3 nucleotides read TGTGCCAGCAGCTCAGGGGGCGCGAGCTATGGCTACACCTTC.

This clonotype was recorded a few times. The CDR3 DNA follows: TGTGCCAGCAGCTTGGCCGACAGGGCCTGGGAGCAGTACTTC. Protein sequence: CASSLADRAWEQYF. The J gene is TRBJ2-7, the V gene TRBV7-2, with 7 bases that match TRBD1. The CDR3 consists of 14 residues. Germline trimming cut 3 bases from V and 7 bases from J; bases unmatched to any gene: 9. Germline loops: CDR1 SGHTA, CDR2 FQGNSA.

With respect to this clonotype: A junction boundary mismatches the germline segment, possibly from a read error. The chain has TRBV20-1 and TRBJ2-5, with 12 positions matching TRBD2. The CDR3 has 18 amino acids. The V gene's germline CDR1 is DFQATT and CDR2 SNEGSKA (reference sequence). The CDR3 loop is CSAREGWTSGAVQETLYF. The CDR3 coding sequence is TGCAGTGCTAGAGAAGGTTGGACTAGCGGGGCAGTCCAAGAGACCCTGTACTTC.

This sequence joins TRBV29-1 and TRBJ1-1; 9 bases fit TRBD1. V lost 7 bases to trimming and J lost 1 base; unmatched junction nucleotides: 4. This CDR3 spans 13 amino acids. The germline CDR1 and CDR2 sequences are SQVTM and ANQGSEA. CDR3 DNA: TGCAGCGGGACACAGGGGGCGAACACTGAAGCTTTCTTT. As protein: CSGTQGANTEAFF.

This clonotype was seen a few times. The J gene is TRBJ1-2, the V gene TRBV6-2 or TRBV6-3; D is uncertain. The CDR3 extends over 13 amino acids. Between the trimmed V and J ends, which lost 2 bases and 4 bases, there was a span of 8 bases. Germline V gene data show CDR1 as MNHEY and CDR2 as SVGEGT. The DNA for the CDR3 is TGTGCCAGCAGTTACCTGGAATCCTATGGCTACACCTTC. This encodes CASSYLESYGYTF.

This clonotype has a handful of counts. The V call is TRBV11-1, the J call TRBJ2-5, with D unresolved. V was cut by 0 bases and J by 3 bases, with 8 bases left in between. From germline, CDR1 is SGHAT and CDR2 FQDESV (reference sequence). The CDR3 is made up of 14 amino acids. CDR3 sequence reads: CASSLALRKETQYF. Written as DNA, the CDR3 is TGTGCCAGCAGCTTAGCTCTCCGGAAAGAGACCCAGTACTTC.

The chain couples TRBV5-1 to TRBJ2-3; 7 positions agree with TRBD1. Germline assignment: CDR1 SGHRS and CDR2 YFSETQ. The V segment lost 4 bases and the J segment 4 bases; nucleotides outside the gene matches: 9. This CDR3 has 15 amino acids. CDR3 DNA: TGCGCCAGCAGCCTCGGGACAGCAAGAGCAGATACGCAGTATTTT. It is translated as CASSLGTARADTQYF.

This clonotype appeared a few times. V and J are TRBV7-2 and TRBJ1-5, with 7 nucleotides matching TRBD1. This CDR3 contains 16 residues. Unmatched junction bases numbered 9, after V lost 1 base and J lost 6 bases. The germline gives CDR1 SGHTA, CDR2 FQGNSA. CDR3 coding DNA: TGTGCCAGCAGCTTAGGTCACGACAGGGTTGGTCAGCCCCAGCATTTT. Amino acids: CASSLGHDRVGQPQHF.

The rearrangement joins TRBV27 to TRBJ2-7; possible D gene TRBD1, 6 bases. The end of the DNA is better explained by TRBJ2-5, so the J call may be wrong. The germline V gene has CDR1 MNHEY and CDR2 SMNVEV (reference sequence). CDR3 length equals 12 residues. The CDR3, as DNA: TGTGCCAGCAGCAACAGGGACGAGACCCAGTACTTC. It yields the protein CASSNRDETQYF.